The clone carrying this T cell receptor (beta chain) was detected a few times. The antigen remains undetermined. The germline CDR1 and CDR2 sequences are LGHNA and YNFKEQ. The CDR3 totals 14 residues. With 5 bases removed from V and 1 base from J, the gap between germline ends came to 11 bases. Focal radiation was given together with CTLA-4 blockade (ipilimumab) to patients with chemo-refractory metastatic non-small-cell lung cancer. Data came from immunoSEQ multiplex PCR; TCRdb stores just in-frame clones and leaves some out. Here the sample spans fewer than 95,000 clones, 83% being singletons. This sample is drawn from a study of radiotherapy plus CTLA-4 blockade in lung cancer. In the study overall: Objective response was observed in approximately 18% of patients, and disease control in just over 30%.

Whole-study findings and limits: After radiotherapy and ipilimumab, tumor-derived clones expanded in peripheral blood. Together with interferon-beta, which increased in serum after radiation, early dynamic changes in blood T cell clones were reportedly the best predictors of response.

The chain carries TRBV4-2 and TRBJ1-1; perhaps TRBD1 as D (5 bases). The sample here was peripheral blood, taken from a patient treated with radiotherapy plus ipilimumab. The sequence was collected from a human donor with non-small cell lung cancer who had stable disease on radiotherapy plus ipilimumab. This chain's CDR3 is CASSFGTANTEAFF. CDR3 in DNA: TGTGCCAGCAGCTTTGGGACCGCGAACACTGAAGCTTTCTTT.